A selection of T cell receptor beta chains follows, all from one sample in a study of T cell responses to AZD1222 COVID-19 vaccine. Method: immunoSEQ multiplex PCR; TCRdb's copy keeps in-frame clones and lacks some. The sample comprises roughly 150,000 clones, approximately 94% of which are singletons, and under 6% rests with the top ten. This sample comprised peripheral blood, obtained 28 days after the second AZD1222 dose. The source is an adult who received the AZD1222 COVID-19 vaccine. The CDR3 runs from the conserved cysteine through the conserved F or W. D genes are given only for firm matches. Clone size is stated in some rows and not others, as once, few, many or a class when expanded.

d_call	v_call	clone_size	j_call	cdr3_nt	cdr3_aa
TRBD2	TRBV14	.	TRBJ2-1	TGTGCCAGCAGCCTCCACCCGGGACTAGCGGGATCTGAGCAGTTCTTC	CASSLHPGLAGSEQFF
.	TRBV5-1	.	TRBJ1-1	TGCGCCAGCAGCCGGACCGCTCCCGGGGACCTATACATGAACACTGAAGCTTTCTTT	CASSRTAPGDLYMNTEAFF
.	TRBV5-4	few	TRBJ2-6	TGTGCCAGCAGCTTCACGGACAGTGAAGCCTCTGGGGCCAACGTCCTGACTTTC	CASSFTDSEASGANVLTF
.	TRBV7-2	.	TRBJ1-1	TGTGCCAGCAGACCAGCGACCAGGGGCGCGAGTACTGAAGCTTTCTTT	CASRPATRGASTEAFF
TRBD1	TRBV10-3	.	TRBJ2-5	TGTGCCATCAGTTGGGACAGAGCCGAGACCCAGTACTTC	CAISWDRAETQYF
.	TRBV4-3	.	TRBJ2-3	TGCGCCAGCAGTTTAAGGCAGAAACGAACGCAGTATTTT	CASSLRQKRTQYF
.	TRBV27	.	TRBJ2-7	TGTGCCAGCAGTTTATCTTCCGGGACTCTTAAGTACGAGCAGTACTTC	CASSLSSGTLKYEQYF
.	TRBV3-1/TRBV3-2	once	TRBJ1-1	TGTGCCAGCAGCCAAGAATACACTGAAGCTTTCTTT	CASSQEYTEAFF
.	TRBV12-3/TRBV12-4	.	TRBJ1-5	TGTGCCAGCAGAGGGGTTGATCAGCCCCAGCATTTT	CASRGVDQPQHF
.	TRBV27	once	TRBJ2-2	TGTGCCAGCACCGCCTGGGTCACAGGGTCAGGGGGGGAGCTGTTTTTT	CASTAWVTGSGGELFF
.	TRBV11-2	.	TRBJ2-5	TGTGCCAGCAGCTTGGTGAGGAGTGGGGAGACCCAGTACTTC	CASSLVRSGETQYF
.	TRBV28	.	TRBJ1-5	TGTGCCAGCAGTTTTCGGGTTGGGCTACCCCAGCATTTT	CASSFRVGLPQHF